The 8 T cell receptor beta chains below all came from one sample that was sequenced in a study of blood T cell repertoires in COVID-19. Data came from immunoSEQ multiplex PCR; TCRdb stores just in-frame clones and leaves some out. The repertoire includes 150,000 to 200,000 clones, about 84% of them detected once, and 9.5% to 15% sits in the top ten. Sequenced sample: PBMCs or T cells enriched from blood (not recorded which). The receptors shown here come from a man aged 50 to 59 who had recovered from COVID-19.

The V call is TRBV5-6, the J call TRBJ1-2; a possible D gene is TRBD1 (6 bases). Trimming took 1 base from V and 4 from J, leaving 11 bases between them. The germline V gene has CDR1 SGHDT and CDR2 YYEEEE. This CDR3 has 14 residues. CDR3 sequence (DNA): TGTGCCAGCAGCTTGACAGGGCCAAGCTATGGCTACACCTTC. The encoded protein is CASSLTGPSYGYTF.

This clone was recorded only once. V gene TRBV7-2 combines with J gene TRBJ2-3, with D unresolved. Trimming removed 0 bases from V and 2 bases from J, with 9 bases in between. The CDR3 consists of 15 residues. Germline V lookup: CDR1 SGHTA, CDR2 FQGNSA. The CDR3 sequence is CASSLASRHTDTQYF. CDR3 bases: TGTGCCAGCAGCTTAGCTAGCCGCCACACAGATACGCAGTATTTT. Full variable domain (outside the CDR3, taken from reference TRBV7-2 and TRBJ2-3): GAGVSQSPSNKVTEKGKDVELRCDPISGHTALYWYRQSLGQGLEFLIYFQGNSAPDKSGLPSDRFSAERTGGSVSTLTIQRTQQEDSAVYLCASSLASRHTDTQYFGPGTRLTVL.

This clone was observed once. Other DNA sequences in this specimen translate into the identical CDR3. The CDR3 protein is CSAPVNTEAFF. CDR3 nucleotide sequence: TGCAGTGCACCGGTGAACACTGAAGCTTTCTTT. The V and J genes are TRBV20-1 and TRBJ1-1; no clear D. Trimming pared 6 bases from V and 0 bases from J, leaving 5 bases between. This CDR3 is 11 amino acids long. Looked up from germline, CDR1 is DFQATT and CDR2 is SNEGSKA (reference sequence).

The chain joins TRBV16 to TRBJ2-2, with 9 positions matching TRBD1. V lost 4 bases to trimming and J lost 6 bases; unmatched junction nucleotides: 6. The CDR3 extends over 15 amino acids. Germline V gene sequence: CDR1 KGHSY, CDR2 FQNENV. The DNA of the CDR3 is TGTGCCAGCAGCCGGGACAGGGTATCGGCCGGGGAGCTGTTTTTT. This gives the protein CASSRDRVSAGELFF.

The chain has TRBV3-1 (or the pseudogene TRBV3-2) and TRBJ2-5, with D possibly matching TRBD2 (6 bases). V was pared by 2 bases and J by 1 base, with 11 bases between. This CDR3 is built from 15 residues. CDR1 LGHDT and CDR2 YNNKEL come from the germline V gene (reference sequence). The CDR3 protein is CASSQRAGIQETQYF. The CDR3 nucleotides read TGTGCCAGCAGCCAAAGGGCGGGGATCCAAGAGACCCAGTACTTC.

The gene calls are TRBV18 and TRBJ1-6; 7 bases are a match to TRBD1. The ends lost 6 bases at V and 10 bases at J; junction bases unmatched: 9. CDR1 KGHSH and CDR2 LQKENI come from the germline V gene. The CDR3 spans 14 residues. Written as DNA, the CDR3 is TGTGCCAGCTCCCCCAGACAGGGAGACTCACCCCTCCACTTT. Translating gives CASSPRQGDSPLHF.

The rearrangement uses TRBV12-5 and TRBJ2-3; D may be TRBD2 (6 bases). This CDR3 is built from 13 residues. Germline CDR1 LGHNT, CDR2 FRNRAP. Trimming shortened V by 5 bases and J by 4 bases, and 10 bases separated the two germline ends. CDR3 loop: CASGPGLPDTQYF. The CDR3, as DNA: TGTGCTAGTGGTCCGGGACTTCCAGATACGCAGTATTTT.

The chain carries TRBV19 and TRBJ1-1; D ambiguous. Trimming removed 2 bases at V and 4 bases at J, with 8 bases between. The CDR3 runs to 13 residues. Germline CDR1 is LNHDA and CDR2 is SQIVND (reference sequence). CDR3 loop: CASSISRFTEAFF. DNA for the CDR3: TGTGCCAGTAGTATATCTAGGTTCACTGAAGCTTTCTTT.